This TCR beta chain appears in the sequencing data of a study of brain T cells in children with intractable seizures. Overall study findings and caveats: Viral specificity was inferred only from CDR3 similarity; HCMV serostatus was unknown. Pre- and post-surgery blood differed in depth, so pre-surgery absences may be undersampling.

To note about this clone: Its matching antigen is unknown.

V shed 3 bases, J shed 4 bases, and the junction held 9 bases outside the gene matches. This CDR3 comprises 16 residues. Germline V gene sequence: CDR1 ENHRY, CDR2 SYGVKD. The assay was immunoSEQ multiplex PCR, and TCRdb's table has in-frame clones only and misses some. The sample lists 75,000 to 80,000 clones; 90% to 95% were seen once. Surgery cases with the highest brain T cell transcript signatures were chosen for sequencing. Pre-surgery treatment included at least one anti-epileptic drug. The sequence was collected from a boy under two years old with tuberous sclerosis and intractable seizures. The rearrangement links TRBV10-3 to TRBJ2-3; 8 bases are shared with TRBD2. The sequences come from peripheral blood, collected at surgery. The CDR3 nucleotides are TGTGCCATCAGTGAAGGGGCGGGGGGAGTGGCAGATACGCAGTATTTT. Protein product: CAISEGAGGVADTQYF.